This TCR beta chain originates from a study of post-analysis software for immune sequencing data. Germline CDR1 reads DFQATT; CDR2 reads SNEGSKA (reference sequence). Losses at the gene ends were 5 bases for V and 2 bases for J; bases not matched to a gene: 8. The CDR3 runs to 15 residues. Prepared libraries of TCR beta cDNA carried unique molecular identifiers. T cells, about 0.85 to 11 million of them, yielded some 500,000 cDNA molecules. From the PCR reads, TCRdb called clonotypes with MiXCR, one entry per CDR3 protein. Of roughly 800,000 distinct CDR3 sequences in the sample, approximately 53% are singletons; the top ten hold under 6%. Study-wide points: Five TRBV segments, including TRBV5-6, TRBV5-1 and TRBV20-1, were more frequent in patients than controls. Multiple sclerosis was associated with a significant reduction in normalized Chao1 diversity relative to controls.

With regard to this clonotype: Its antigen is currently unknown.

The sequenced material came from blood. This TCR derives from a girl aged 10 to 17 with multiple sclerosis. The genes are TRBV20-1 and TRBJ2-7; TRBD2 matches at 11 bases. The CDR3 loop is CSASGGTSGPYEQYF. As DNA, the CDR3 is TGCAGTGCTTCCGGGGGGACTAGCGGCCCCTACGAGCAGTACTTC.